This entry lists 28 T cell receptor beta chains sequenced from one sample in a study of cytomegalovirus exposure and HLA in healthy donors. Both 60 Vbeta primers and 13 Jbeta primers went into the PCR. The data were produced by immunoSEQ multiplex PCR, yet TCRdb's version contains in-frame clones alone and is incomplete. The sample lists under 130,000 clones, roughly three quarters occurring once. The sample consisted of PBMCs. These receptors were obtained from a woman under 30 in good health and CMV-seropositive.

DNA for the CDR3: TGCGCCAGCAGCTCACCCGCTGGGTGGGGCGATGAGCAGTTCTTC. Protein: CASSSPAGWGDEQFF. The chain uses TRBV4-1 and TRBJ2-1; possibly TRBD1 for D (5 bases). The V gene's germline CDR1 is MGHRA and CDR2 YSYEKL. The CDR3 is 15 amino acids. Deletions cut 5 bases from V and 8 bases from J, with 19 bases between.

This clone was counted only a few times. This chain uses TRBV6-5 with TRBJ2-3; tentative D call: TRBD2 (5 bases). The germline V and J ends were trimmed by 8 bases and 4 bases, with 16 bases remaining between them. This CDR3 is built from 14 residues. CDR1 and CDR2 (germline): MNHEY, SVGAGI. The CDR3 region has the DNA TGTGCCAGCTGTAGGAGGTCTCAGTCAGATACGCAGTATTTT. Encoded protein: CASCRRSQSDTQYF.

This clone came up a few times. The chain's CDR3 is CASSQDRRTGEENTEAFF. In DNA, the CDR3 is TGTGCCAGCAGCCAAGATCGTAGGACAGGGGAGGAGAACACTGAAGCTTTCTTT. The chain uses TRBV4-2 and TRBJ1-1; 9 bases fit TRBD1. This CDR3 region has 18 residues. CDR1 and CDR2 (germline): LGHNA, YNFKEQ. J gave up 1 base and V 0 bases, and 9 bases lay outside the gene matches.

The chain employs TRBV5-1 and TRBJ1-1, with 7 positions matching TRBD1. CDR1 and CDR2 from the germline V gene are SGHRS and YFSETQ. The CDR3 runs 14 residues. V dropped 5 bases and J dropped 0; count of bases not matched to a gene: 4. CDR3 sequence (DNA): TGCGCCAGCAGTTCCCAGGGGGTGAACACTGAAGCTTTCTTT. This encodes CASSSQGVNTEAFF.

There are a few counts of this clone. The chain couples TRBV10-3 to TRBJ2-7; 8 bases line up with TRBD1. Trimming at V came to 10 bases and at J to 3 bases, leaving 5 bases not matched to a gene. Germline V gene lookup returns CDR1 ENHRY and CDR2 SYGVKD. The CDR3 sequence is 12 residues long. CDR3 bases: TGTGCCACTGACGACAGGGGCTACGAGCAGTACTTC. Translated: CATDDRGYEQYF.

This clone was observed a few times. The chain links TRBV5-1 to TRBJ2-1; 8 bases are a match to TRBD1. CDR1 and CDR2 from the germline V gene are SGHRS and YFSETQ. V was clipped by 5 bases and J by 6 bases; unmatched bases: 10. The CDR3 has 15 amino acids. CDR3: CASSPDRVRANEQFF. As DNA, the CDR3 is TGCGCCAGCAGTCCGGACAGGGTCCGGGCCAATGAGCAGTTCTTC.

The V gene is TRBV27, the J gene TRBJ1-1, with 7 bases lining up with TRBD1. The CDR3 is 13 residues long. Trimming at V came to 0 bases and at J to 7 bases, leaving 2 bases not matched to a gene. CDR1 MNHEY and CDR2 SMNVEV come from the germline V gene (reference sequence). CDR3: CASSLSQGREAFF. CDR3 nucleotides: TGTGCCAGCAGTTTATCACAGGGGCGTGAAGCTTTCTTT.

The J gene is TRBJ2-1, the V gene TRBV10-3; tentatively, D is TRBD2 (6 bases). V was trimmed by 10 bases and J by 7 bases, leaving 17 bases between them. This CDR3 contains 13 residues. In germline, CDR1 is ENHRY, CDR2 SYGVKD. CDR3 coding DNA: TGTGCCAGCGGGATCCCCGGTGGGAATGAGCAGTTCTTC. This sequence encodes CASGIPGGNEQFF.

The chain links TRBV5-6 to TRBJ2-1; D may be TRBD2 (6 bases). Germline CDR1 is SGHDT and CDR2 is YYEEEE. This CDR3 is built from 16 residues. Trimming pared 7 bases from V and 2 bases from J, leaving 19 bases between. The DNA of the CDR3 is TGTGCCAGCGCTTGGTCCCGGGGGTCACCCTACAATGAGCAGTTCTTC. It yields the protein CASAWSRGSPYNEQFF.

This clone was counted once. The CDR3 loop reads CASSVMSGVGNQPQHF. In nucleotides, the CDR3 is TGTGCCAGCAGTGTTATGTCGGGGGTGGGCAATCAGCCCCAGCATTTT. This sequence joins TRBV27 and TRBJ1-5; tentatively, D is TRBD1 (5 bases). Between the trimmed V and J ends, which lost 5 bases and 2 bases, there was a span of 16 bases. The CDR3 covers 16 residues. Germline CDR1 MNHEY, CDR2 SMNVEV (reference sequence).

The chain carries TRBV28 and TRBJ2-1; unclear D gene. The CDR3 contains 11 residues. CDR1 and CDR2 (germline): MDHEN, SYDVKM. Trimming pared 8 bases from V and 7 bases from J, leaving 9 bases between. CDR3 loop: CASRLGNEQFF. The CDR3 DNA reads as TGTGCCAGCCGGCTAGGTAATGAGCAGTTCTTC.

The chain links TRBV28 to TRBJ2-1; 13 bases align to TRBD2. The CDR3 consists of 15 residues. V shed 8 bases and J 5 bases; nucleotides not matched to a gene: 6. Germline lookup yields CDR1 MDHEN and CDR2 SYDVKM. CDR3: CASLTSGRHNNEQFF. In DNA form, the CDR3 reads TGTGCCAGCTTGACTAGCGGGAGGCATAACAATGAGCAGTTCTTC. Supplemented by reference TRBV28 and TRBJ2-1, the full variable domain reads DVKVTQSSRYLVKRTGEKVFLECVQDMDHENMFWYRQDPGLGLRLIYFSYDVKMKEKGDIPEGYSVSREKKERFSLILESASTNQTSMYLCASLTSGRHNNEQFFGPGTRLTVL.

This clone was observed once. The genes are TRBV19 and TRBJ2-3; unclear D gene. The CDR3 length is 12 residues. Deletions cut 5 bases from V and 2 bases from J, with 5 bases between. Germline V CDR1 and CDR2: LNHDA, SQIVND (reference sequence). CDR3 sequence reads: CASSVSTDTQYF. DNA for the CDR3: TGTGCCAGTAGTGTCTCCACAGATACGCAGTATTTT.

The chain employs TRBV9 and TRBJ2-3; TRBD2 agrees at 11 bases. The germline gives CDR1 SGDLS, CDR2 YYNGEE. This CDR3 has 15 amino acids. Germline trimming cut 2 bases from V and 4 bases from J; bases unmatched to any gene: 3. CDR3 region: CASSVSGGAADTQYF. The CDR3 bases are TGTGCCAGCAGCGTTAGCGGGGGGGCAGCAGATACGCAGTATTTT. The full variable domain, rest sourced from reference TRBV9 and TRBJ2-3, is DSGVTQTPKHLITATGQRVTLRCSPRSGDLSVYWYQQSLDQGLQFLIQYYNGEERAKGNILERFSAQQFPDLHSELNLSSLELGDSALYFCASSVSGGAADTQYFGPGTRLTVL.

The gene calls are TRBV10-3 and TRBJ1-5; tentative D call: TRBD1 (6 bases). The CDR3 spans 13 residues. Looked up from germline, CDR1 is ENHRY and CDR2 is SYGVKD. With 7 bases removed from V and 1 base from J, the gap between germline ends came to 8 bases. The CDR3 DNA reads as TGTGCCATCAACGACAGGAGCAATCAGCCCCAGCATTTT. Translating gives CAINDRSNQPQHF.

The gene calls are TRBV4-2 and TRBJ1-2; TRBD1 is a possible D gene (5 bases). Germline V gene data show CDR1 as LGHNA and CDR2 as YNFKEQ. This CDR3 comprises 16 residues. Trimming left V 4 bases short and J 0 bases short, with 15 bases between. The CDR3 loop reads CASSLGGGGTNYGYTF. In DNA form, the CDR3 reads TGTGCCAGCAGCCTCGGTGGGGGGGGAACTAACTATGGCTACACCTTC.

This chain uses TRBV9 with TRBJ2-7; tentatively, D is TRBD1 (6 bases). The CDR3 has 20 amino acids. Germline CDR1 SGDLS, CDR2 YYNGEE. Trimming stripped 0 bases from V and 4 bases from J, with 29 bases between. The CDR3 sequence is CASSVGTSGRGHEWVYEQYF. In DNA form, the CDR3 reads TGTGCCAGCAGCGTAGGGACGTCCGGCAGGGGCCATGAGTGGGTGTACGAGCAGTACTTC.

Notes on this clone: This may stem from a read error, because a much larger clone lies one nucleotide away. This chain uses TRBV25-1 with TRBJ2-7; 8 bases line up with TRBD1. This CDR3 contains 12 residues. The V segment lost 6 bases and the J segment 5 bases; nucleotides outside the gene matches: 3. The germline gives CDR1 MGHDK, CDR2 SYGVNS. Here the CDR3 DNA reads TGTGCCAGCAGCCGACAGGGGCACGAGCAGTACTTC. Amino acids: CASSRQGHEQYF.

The gene calls are TRBV7-9 and TRBJ2-1; 9 nucleotides line up with TRBD2. The V gene end was trimmed by 5 bases and the J gene end by 2 bases; junction bases not matched to a gene: 7. Germline assignment: CDR1 SEHNR and CDR2 FQNEAQ (reference sequence). There are 16 residues in the CDR3. DNA of the CDR3: TGTGCCAGCAGCGGCACTAGCGGGTATACCTACAATGAGCAGTTCTTC. Protein: CASSGTSGYTYNEQFF.

This clone was recorded a few times. The chain carries TRBV19 and TRBJ2-7; a possible D gene is TRBD1 (6 bases). Germline V gene sequence: CDR1 LNHDA, CDR2 SQIVND (reference sequence). This CDR3 contains 13 residues. The ends were cut back, 2 bases at V and 3 bases at J, with 8 bases in the middle. CDR3 in DNA: TGTGCCAGTAGTATAAGGGACAACTACGAGCAGTACTTC. Protein: CASSIRDNYEQYF.

Remarks on this clone: One end of the junction does not line up with germline, which may come from a read error. V usage is TRBV15 and J usage is TRBJ1-1; 9 nucleotides align to TRBD1. The CDR3 is made up of 14 amino acids. Looked up from germline, CDR1 is LNHNV and CDR2 is YYDKDF (reference sequence). CDR3 sequence: CATSRDTGGTKAFF. The CDR3 region has the DNA TGTGCCACCAGCAGAGATACAGGGGGCACTAAAGCTTTCTTT.

This clone showed up just a few times. The chain carries TRBV9 and TRBJ2-2; TRBD1 matches 8 bases. The V gene end was trimmed by 6 bases and the J gene end by 1 base; junction bases not matched to a gene: 2. The CDR3 spans 14 residues. Germline V gene lookup returns CDR1 SGDLS and CDR2 YYNGEE. CDR3 nucleotides: TGTGCCAGCACCGGGACAGGGAACACCGGGGAGCTGTTTTTT. Protein product: CASTGTGNTGELFF.

The chain uses TRBV12-5 and TRBJ1-2, with D possibly being TRBD1 (6 bases). In germline, CDR1 is LGHNT, CDR2 FRNRAP. The CDR3 has 15 amino acids. The germline V and J ends were trimmed by 6 bases and 5 bases, with 19 bases remaining between them. CDR3 residues: CASGYPGGAVYGYTF. In nucleotides, the CDR3 is TGTGCTAGTGGCTATCCGGGGGGGGCCGTATATGGCTACACCTTC.

The chain links TRBV2 to TRBJ1-1, with 7 bases that match TRBD1. CDR1 and CDR2 (germline): SNHLY, FYNNEI. The CDR3 covers 14 residues. V lost 10 bases and J lost 0; bases outside the gene matches: 8. This CDR3 reads CATEGGALNTEAFF. In DNA, the CDR3 is TGTGCCACCGAAGGGGGCGCGTTGAACACTGAAGCTTTCTTT.

This clone was seen a handful of times. The chain couples TRBV6-6 to TRBJ1-2; TRBD1 matches 8 bases. CDR1 and CDR2 from the germline V gene are MNHNY and SVGAGI (reference sequence). This CDR3 has 14 residues. Trimming removed 6 bases from V and 0 bases from J; junction bases left unmatched: 3. The CDR3 reads CASSLQGANYGYTF. The CDR3 coding sequence is TGTGCCAGCAGCTTACAGGGGGCTAACTATGGCTACACCTTC.

The chain recombines TRBV20-1 with TRBJ2-5, with D hard to call. Germline loops: CDR1 DFQATT, CDR2 SNEGSKA (reference sequence). V was pared by 3 bases and J by 5 bases, with 7 bases between. This CDR3 region has 11 residues. The DNA for the CDR3 is TGCAGTGCTAGTAGCAGTGAGACCCAGTACTTC. The encoded protein is CSASSSETQYF.

This clone was found once. This chain connects TRBV18 to TRBJ1-2; D not certain. V lost 6 bases and J lost 8, with 19 bases in between. The CDR3 sequence is 14 residues long. Germline values: CDR1 KGHSH, CDR2 LQKENI. In DNA form, the CDR3 reads TGTGCCAGCTCTCCGCGGCAGGAGGGTGGCGGCTACACCTTC. This translates into CASSPRQEGGGYTF.

This chain connects TRBV10-1 to TRBJ1-5; no clear D gene. CDR1 and CDR2 from the germline V gene are WNHNN and SYGVQD (reference sequence). Between the trimmed V and J ends, which lost 8 bases and 7 bases, there was a span of 15 bases. This CDR3 has 13 residues. This CDR3 is CASPWEGGQPQHF. The CDR3 DNA follows: TGCGCCAGCCCCTGGGAGGGCGGCCAGCCCCAGCATTTT.